The 21 T cell receptor beta chains in this list originate from one sample, sequenced in a study of T cell clonotyping in hematopoietic cell transplantation (dated by TCRdb to the early 2020s). The library was generated by the immunoSEQ multiplex PCR assay. TCRdb obtained this table from immuneACCESS and retained in-frame rearrangements with V and J assigned. These tables miss some clones; where compared with another copy, unresolved V genes account for less than half of the shortfall, and the remainder is unexplained. Across this sample there are tens of thousands of clones, with more than 85% seen only once. The ten most abundant clones make up around 2.4% of the sample. The time point label here, explained by the study, means: recipient sample about 28 days before transplant, after cytoreduction. Sample: peripheral blood mononuclear cells, taken before stem cell transplant. Source of these receptors: a man aged 50 or older with acute myeloid leukemia. Some clones in this sample may be carry-over from other donors' samples.

The chain employs TRBV28 and TRBJ2-7, with 10 bases that match TRBD1. From germline, CDR1 is MDHEN and CDR2 SYDVKM. The CDR3 extends over 13 amino acids. The junction had 5 bases not matched to a gene; V was cut back by 8 bases and J by 4 bases. The CDR3: CASLGDRGYEQYF. The CDR3 coding sequence is TGTGCCAGCCTGGGGGACAGGGGTTACGAGCAGTACTTC.

The chain has TRBV5-1 and TRBJ2-3, with a weak D call TRBD2 (5 bases). The germline V gene has CDR1 SGHRS and CDR2 YFSETQ. This CDR3 contains 15 residues. With 3 bases removed from V and 2 bases from J, the gap between germline ends came to 13 bases. The CDR3 DNA sequence: TGCGCCAGCAGCTGGACCCGGGGAGACACAGATACGCAGTATTTT. It yields the protein CASSWTRGDTDTQYF.

V and J are TRBV19 and TRBJ1-1; 9 bases agree with TRBD1. V gave up 3 bases and J gave up 3 bases; unmatched junction bases: 2. The CDR3 totals 14 residues. Germline-derived CDR1 and CDR2 are LNHDA and SQIVND (reference sequence). The CDR3 is CASSMGQGYTEAFF. In DNA, the CDR3 is TGTGCCAGTAGTATGGGACAGGGTTACACTGAAGCTTTCTTT.

The J gene is TRBJ1-2, the V gene TRBV27, with a possible D match to TRBD1 (6 bases). The germline gives CDR1 MNHEY, CDR2 SMNVEV (reference sequence). The CDR3 consists of 12 residues. V dropped 5 bases and J dropped 8 bases, with 12 bases sitting between them. Written as DNA, the CDR3 is TGTGCCAGCAGTCCACAGGGCCTGGGCTACACCTTC. Its translation: CASSPQGLGYTF.

This rearrangement joins TRBV7-2 to TRBJ2-3, with D uncertain. The CDR3 spans 13 residues. The V end lost 4 bases, the J end lost 2 bases, and 7 bases lay between the germline ends. Germline V gene data show CDR1 as SGHTA and CDR2 as FQGNSA. The CDR3 sequence is CASSSPTTDTQYF. As DNA, the CDR3 is TGTGCCAGCAGCTCCCCAACCACAGATACGCAGTATTTT. The variable domain in full, with the rest retrieved from reference TRBV7-2 and TRBJ2-3, is GAGVSQSPSNKVTEKGKDVELRCDPISGHTALYWYRQSLGQGLEFLIYFQGNSAPDKSGLPSDRFSAERTGGSVSTLTIQRTQQEDSAVYLCASSSPTTDTQYFGPGTRLTVL.

The chain's CDR3 is CASSRLLRTSGSGYEQYF. CDR3 DNA: TGTGCCAGCAGCCGCCTTCTGCGGACTAGCGGGAGTGGATACGAGCAGTACTTC. The V and J genes are TRBV4-2 and TRBJ2-7; 13 positions match TRBD2. The V gene end was trimmed by 4 bases and the J gene end by 4 bases; junction bases not matched to a gene: 13. Germline V gives CDR1 LGHNA, CDR2 YNFKEQ. The CDR3 has 18 amino acids.

The chain joins TRBV15 to TRBJ1-3, with D unclear. CDR1 is LNHNV and CDR2 is YYDKDF in the germline V gene (reference sequence). This CDR3 comprises 12 residues. Trimming took off 3 bases at V and 5 bases at J, with 5 bases between the two ends. As DNA, the CDR3 is TGTGCCACCAGCAGTATACGAAACACCATATATTTT. Amino acid sequence: CATSSIRNTIYF.

The chain's CDR3 is CASKGTANTGELFF. The CDR3 DNA is TGTGCCAGCAAGGGGACCGCGAACACCGGGGAGCTGTTTTTT. The J gene is TRBJ2-2, the V gene TRBV28; TRBD1 or TRBD2 may be the D gene (5 bases each). Germline V gene data show CDR1 as MDHEN and CDR2 as SYDVKM. The CDR3 length is 14 residues. Trimming removed 7 bases from V and 0 bases from J, with 9 bases in between.

The rearrangement uses TRBV2 and TRBJ2-7, with 7 bases identical to TRBD2. J gave up 0 bases and V 2 bases, and 1 base lay outside the gene matches. Germline V CDR1 and CDR2: SNHLY, FYNNEI. The CDR3 is made up of 14 amino acids. CDR3 protein: CASSESGVSYEQYF. DNA of the CDR3: TGTGCCAGCAGTGAAAGCGGGGTCTCCTACGAGCAGTACTTC.

This chain uses TRBV9 with TRBJ2-7; D uncertain. From germline, CDR1 is SGDLS and CDR2 YYNGEE. The CDR3 has 14 residues. V dropped 4 bases and J dropped 3 bases, with 14 bases sitting between them. CDR3 in amino acids: CASSPEDGIYEQYF. The DNA of the CDR3 is TGTGCCAGCAGCCCAGAAGATGGAATCTACGAGCAGTACTTC.

This clone was counted a single time. V is TRBV6-5 and J is TRBJ1-6; no clear D. CDR3 length: 15 residues. The germline CDR1 and CDR2 sequences are MNHEY and SVGAGI. Trimming stripped 6 bases from V and 7 bases from J, with 16 bases between. CDR3 loop: CASSRSPTLNSPLHF. The CDR3 region has the DNA TGTGCCAGCAGCAGGAGCCCCACACTGAATTCACCCCTCCACTTT.

This chain joins TRBV18 and TRBJ1-5; no reliable D call. This CDR3 has 13 amino acids. The germline CDR1 and CDR2 sequences are KGHSH and LQKENI. Trimming removed 2 bases from V and 5 bases from J, with 7 bases in between. CDR3 nucleotide sequence: TGTGCCAGCTCACCAGGCCTTGATCAGCCCCAGCATTTT. Amino acid sequence: CASSPGLDQPQHF.

This chain links TRBV15 with TRBJ2-2, with D possibly matching TRBD2 (5 bases). Germline V CDR1 and CDR2: LNHNV, YYDKDF (reference sequence). Trimming left V 7 bases short and J 5 bases short, with 11 bases between. This CDR3 comprises 13 residues. CDR3 sequence: CATTPQRTGELFF. CDR3 DNA: TGTGCCACCACCCCCCAGCGGACCGGGGAGCTGTTTTTT.

This clone is a singleton in its sample. The chain has TRBV2 and TRBJ1-3; 7 bases agree with TRBD1. With V trimmed by 2 bases and J by 5 bases, 6 bases remained unmatched. This CDR3 has 15 amino acids. In germline, CDR1 is SNHLY, CDR2 FYNNEI. The DNA for the CDR3 is TGTGCCAGCAGTGAAATACAGGGGACGAGAAACACCATATATTTT. It codes for CASSEIQGTRNTIYF.

The rearrangement uses TRBV4-3 and TRBJ2-3, with D unclear. CDR1 is LGHNA and CDR2 is YSLEER in the germline V gene. CDR3 length: 14 residues. Trimming took 0 bases from V and 0 from J, leaving 4 bases between them. The CDR3 region is CASSQDPSTDTQYF. In DNA form, the CDR3 reads TGCGCCAGCAGCCAAGATCCAAGCACAGATACGCAGTATTTT.

The rearrangement joins TRBV29-1 to TRBJ2-2; the D call may be TRBD1 or TRBD2 (5 bases each). The CDR3 is 13 residues long. Trimming pared 6 bases from V and 6 bases from J, leaving 14 bases between. From germline, CDR1 is SQVTM and CDR2 ANQGSEA. The CDR3 loop reads CSVQTRDAGELFF. CDR3 DNA sequence: TGCAGCGTCCAAACCAGGGACGCCGGGGAGCTGTTTTTT.

The V gene is TRBV27, the J gene TRBJ1-1; no clear D gene. The CDR3 sequence is 14 residues long. The germline V gene encodes CDR1 MNHEY and CDR2 SMNVEV (reference sequence). V lost 6 bases, J lost 2 bases, and 13 bases lay in between. The CDR3 here is CASSPSAGNTEAFF. The CDR3 DNA reads as TGTGCCAGCAGCCCCTCTGCAGGAAACACTGAAGCTTTCTTT.

This clone was detected a few times. The chain carries TRBV5-5 and TRBJ1-2; D is ambiguous. Germline V lookup: CDR1 SGHKS, CDR2 YYEKEE (reference sequence). The CDR3 runs to 14 residues. The germline V and J ends were trimmed by 2 bases and 6 bases, with 14 bases remaining between them. The CDR3 DNA follows: TGTGCCAGCAGCTTAGCGACGACAACCGATGGCTACACCTTC. It codes for CASSLATTTDGYTF.

V and J are TRBV4-1 and TRBJ1-2; D perhaps matches TRBD1 (5 bases). Germline CDR1 reads MGHRA; CDR2 reads YSYEKL. CDR3 length: 11 amino acids. V lost 0 bases and J lost 11, with 7 bases in between. The CDR3 loop reads CASSQEGAYTF. Written as DNA, the CDR3 is TGCGCCAGCAGCCAAGAAGGGGCGTACACCTTC.

This sequence joins TRBV5-6 and TRBJ2-5, with D perhaps matching TRBD1 (5 bases). This CDR3 comprises 13 residues. The germline V gene encodes CDR1 SGHDT and CDR2 YYEEEE. V shed 0 bases and J shed 3 bases, with 6 bases lying between them. CDR3 bases: TGTGCCAGCAGCTTGGCCAGGGAAGAGACCCAGTACTTC. Translation: CASSLAREETQYF.

The chain is built from TRBV10-3 and TRBJ1-2; 8 bases match TRBD1. The CDR3 has 13 amino acids. Germline lookup yields CDR1 ENHRY and CDR2 SYGVKD. Trimming took 7 bases from V and 6 from J; bases not matched to a gene: 7. In DNA, the CDR3 is TGTGCCATCACTATGGACAGGGTCCATGGCTACACCTTC. This sequence encodes CAITMDRVHGYTF.